Sequencing of this T cell receptor beta chain was carried out in a study of response to subunit inactivated influenza vaccine. The germline gives CDR1 SGHRS, CDR2 YFSETQ. The CDR3 has 14 residues. The ends lost 3 bases at V and 2 bases at J; junction bases unmatched: 4. This clonotype was observed many times. TCRdb fed the RT-PCR reads into MiXCR, producing one record per CDR3 protein. The data hold 650,000 or so distinct CDR3 sequences, with about 15% observed a single time. The J gene is TRBJ1-1, the V gene TRBV5-1, with 7 bases fitting TRBD1. The material sequenced was PBMCs from blood, taken 14 to 15 days before vaccination. This sequence originates from a man in his fifties or sixties who received an inactivated influenza vaccine. CDR3 sequence reads: CASSSTGLNTEAFF. The DNA for the CDR3 is TGCGCCAGCAGCTCGACAGGGCTTAACACTGAAGCTTTCTTT.